This T cell receptor (beta chain) was captured by sequencing in a study of beta chain features in type 1 diabetes. Every bit of the isolated RNA underwent reverse transcription, so sequencing read expressed TCRB transcripts. Only in-frame clones appear in the TCRdb table, and some are missing; sequencing was by immunoSEQ multiplex PCR. The repertoire holds approximately 29,000 clones, with about 61% as singletons. General study points: TCRB CDR3s were moderately but significantly shorter in Type 1 diabetes patients in all four CD4+ subsets.

Turning to this clone: Its antigen is currently unknown.

The CDR3 runs 15 residues. J gave up 7 bases and V 3 bases, and 8 bases lay outside the gene matches. The germline gives CDR1 KGHSH, CDR2 LQKENI. The rearrangement uses TRBV18 and TRBJ2-2, with TRBD2 identical over 7 bases. The origin of this receptor is a woman in her twenties or thirties with type 1 diabetes. Material: Tregs from blood. CDR3 DNA: TGTGCCAGCTCACCCACACGGGAGGAGGTCGGGGAGCTGTTTTTT. This encodes CASSPTREEVGELFF.